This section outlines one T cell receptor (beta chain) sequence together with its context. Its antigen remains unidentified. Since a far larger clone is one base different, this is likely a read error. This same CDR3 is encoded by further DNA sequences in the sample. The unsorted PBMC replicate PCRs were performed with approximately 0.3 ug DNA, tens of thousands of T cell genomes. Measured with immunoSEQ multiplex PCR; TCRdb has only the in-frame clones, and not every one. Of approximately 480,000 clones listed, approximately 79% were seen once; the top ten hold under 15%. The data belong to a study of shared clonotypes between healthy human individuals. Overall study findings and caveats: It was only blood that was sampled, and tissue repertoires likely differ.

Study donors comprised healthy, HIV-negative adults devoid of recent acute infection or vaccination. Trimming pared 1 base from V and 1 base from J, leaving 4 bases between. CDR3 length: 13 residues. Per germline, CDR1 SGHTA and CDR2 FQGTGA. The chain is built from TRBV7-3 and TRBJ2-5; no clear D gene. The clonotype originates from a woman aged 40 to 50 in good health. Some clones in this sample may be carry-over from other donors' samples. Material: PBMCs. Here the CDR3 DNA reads TGTGCCAGCAGCTTAAACAGCCAAGAGACCCAGTACTTC. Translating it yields CASSLNSQETQYF.